The rows below give T cell receptor beta chains drawn from one sample of a study of blood T cell repertoires in COVID-19. Libraries were prepared by immunoSEQ multiplex PCR; TCRdb keeps only in-frame clonotypes and omits some of them. The repertoire consists of 100,000 to 140,000 clones, with roughly 84% occurring once and the leading ten covering approximately 4%. The sequenced material came from peripheral blood. The receptors were gathered from a human donor in a cohort sampled during active COVID-19. The CDR3 runs from the conserved cysteine through the conserved F or W. A D gene is named only where the DNA matches it firmly. Clone size is stated in some rows and not others, as once, few, many or a class when expanded.

J gene: TRBJ1-2; V gene: TRBV5-1; clone size: NA; D gene: TRBD1; CDR3 protein: CASRYTGGDNYGYTF; CDR3 DNA: TGCGCCAGCCGCTACACAGGGGGGGACAACTATGGCTACACCTTC
J gene: TRBJ1-1; V gene: TRBV11-2; clone size: NA; D gene: NA; CDR3 protein: CASSLGLGNTEAFF; CDR3 DNA: TGTGCCAGCAGCTTAGGACTTGGGAACACTGAAGCTTTCTTT
J gene: TRBJ2-1; V gene: TRBV19; clone size: NA; D gene: NA; CDR3 protein: CASSIGSSYNEQFF; CDR3 DNA: TGTGCCAGTAGTATAGGGAGCTCCTACAATGAGCAGTTCTTC
J gene: TRBJ2-1; V gene: TRBV7-3; clone size: NA; D gene: NA; CDR3 protein: CASSSPPGGEQFF; CDR3 DNA: TGTGCCAGCAGCTCCCCGCCTGGAGGAGAGCAGTTCTTC
J gene: TRBJ1-5; V gene: TRBV7-2; clone size: NA; D gene: NA; CDR3 protein: CASSYRWGVNQPQHF; CDR3 DNA: TGTGCCAGCAGCTACCGATGGGGGGTTAATCAGCCCCAGCATTTT
J gene: TRBJ2-1; V gene: TRBV5-1; clone size: NA; D gene: TRBD2; CDR3 protein: CASSGGALAGSYNEQFF; CDR3 DNA: TGCGCCAGCAGCGGGGGGGCGCTAGCGGGATCTTACAATGAGCAGTTCTTC
J gene: TRBJ2-7; V gene: TRBV6-1; clone size: NA; D gene: NA; CDR3 protein: CASSVVAGQPTYEQYF; CDR3 DNA: TGTGCCAGCAGTGTAGTTGCGGGACAGCCTACCTACGAGCAGTACTTC
J gene: TRBJ1-1; V gene: TRBV19; clone size: NA; D gene: NA; CDR3 protein: CATIARTVNTEAFF; CDR3 DNA: TGTGCCACCATTGCAAGGACAGTGAACACTGAAGCTTTCTTT
J gene: TRBJ2-1; V gene: TRBV18; clone size: NA; D gene: TRBD2; CDR3 protein: CASSPPAGGTYNEQFF; CDR3 DNA: TGTGCCAGCTCACCTCCGGCGGGAGGGACCTACAATGAGCAGTTCTTC
J gene: TRBJ2-5; V gene: TRBV27; clone size: NA; D gene: TRBD1; CDR3 protein: CASSQQGLRQETQYF; CDR3 DNA: TGTGCCAGCAGTCAACAGGGGCTAAGGCAAGAGACCCAGTACTTC
J gene: TRBJ2-3; V gene: TRBV11-2; clone size: many; D gene: TRBD2; CDR3 protein: CASSLWERESRDTQYF; CDR3 DNA: TGTGCCAGCAGCTTGTGGGAGCGGGAGTCGAGAGATACGCAGTATTTT